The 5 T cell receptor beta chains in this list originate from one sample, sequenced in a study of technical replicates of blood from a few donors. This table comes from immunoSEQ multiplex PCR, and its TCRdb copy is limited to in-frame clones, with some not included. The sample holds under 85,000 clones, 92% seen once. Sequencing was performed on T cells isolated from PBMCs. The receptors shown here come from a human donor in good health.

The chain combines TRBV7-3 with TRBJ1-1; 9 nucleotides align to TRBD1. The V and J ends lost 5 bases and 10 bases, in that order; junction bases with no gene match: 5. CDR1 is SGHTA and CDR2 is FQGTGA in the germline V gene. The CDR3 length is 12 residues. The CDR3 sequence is CASSPAGQGAFF. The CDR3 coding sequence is TGTGCCAGCAGCCCGGCGGGACAGGGAGCTTTCTTT.

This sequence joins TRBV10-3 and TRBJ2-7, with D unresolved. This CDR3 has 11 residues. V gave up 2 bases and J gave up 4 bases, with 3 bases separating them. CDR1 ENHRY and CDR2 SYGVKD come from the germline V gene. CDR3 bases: TGTGCCATCAGTGAGACTTACGAGCAGTACTTC. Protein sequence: CAISETYEQYF.

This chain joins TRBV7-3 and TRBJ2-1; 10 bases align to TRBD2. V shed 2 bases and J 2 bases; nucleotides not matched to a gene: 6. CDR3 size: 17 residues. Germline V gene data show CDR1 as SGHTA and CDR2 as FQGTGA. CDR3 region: CASSLSGLANTYNEQFF. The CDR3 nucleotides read TGTGCCAGCAGCTTATCGGGACTAGCGAACACCTACAATGAGCAGTTCTTC.

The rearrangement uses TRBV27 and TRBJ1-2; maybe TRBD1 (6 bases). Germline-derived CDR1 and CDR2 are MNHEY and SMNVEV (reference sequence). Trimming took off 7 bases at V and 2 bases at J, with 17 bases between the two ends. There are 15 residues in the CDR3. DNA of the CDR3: TGTGCCAGCACCCTACAGGGACTAAAGAACTATGGCTACACCTTC. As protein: CASTLQGLKNYGYTF.

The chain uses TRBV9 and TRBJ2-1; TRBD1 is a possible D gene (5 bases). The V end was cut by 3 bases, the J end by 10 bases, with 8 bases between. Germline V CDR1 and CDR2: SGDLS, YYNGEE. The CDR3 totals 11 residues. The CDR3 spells CASSAPGEQFF. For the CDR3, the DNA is TGTGCCAGCAGCGCCCCAGGGGAGCAGTTCTTC.